This T cell receptor beta chain is from a study of control samples from healthy donors and cancer patients. Sequencing used immunoSEQ multiplex PCR; TCRdb keeps in-frame clones, though not all of them. Of 150,000 to 200,000 clones in the sample, 75% to 95% were seen once. Sequencing was carried out using blood. The TCR was taken from a woman aged 25 to 45 in good health.

The DNA for the CDR3 is TGTGCCAGCAGCGTATCGGGACAGGGCCAAGAGACCCAGTACTTC. This codes for CASSVSGQGQETQYF. The chain combines TRBV9 with TRBJ2-5; TRBD1 matches at 9 bases. The CDR3 consists of 15 residues. The trim removed 1 base at V and 1 base at J, leaving 2 bases unmatched. CDR1 and CDR2 from the germline V gene are SGDLS and YYNGEE.